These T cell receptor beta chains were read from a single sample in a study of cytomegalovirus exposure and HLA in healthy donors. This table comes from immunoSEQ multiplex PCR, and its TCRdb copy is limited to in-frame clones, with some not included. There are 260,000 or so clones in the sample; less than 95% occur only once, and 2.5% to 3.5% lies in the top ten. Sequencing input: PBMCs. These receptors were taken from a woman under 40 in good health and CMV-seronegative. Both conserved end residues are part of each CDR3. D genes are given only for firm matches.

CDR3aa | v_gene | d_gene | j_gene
CASSRLAGNTGELFF | TRBV7-3 | TRBD2 | TRBJ2-2
CASSAGTGVTYEQYF | TRBV19 | TRBD1 | TRBJ2-7
CASSADGNLNEKLFF | TRBV2 | NA | TRBJ1-4
CASSLVGLAAETQYF | TRBV5-1 | TRBD2 | TRBJ2-5
CASSDFGRGETQYF | TRBV6-1 | TRBD2 | TRBJ2-5
CASSLVRLTAQETQYF | TRBV7-8 | NA | TRBJ2-5
CASSEFLDGYTF | TRBV6-1 | NA | TRBJ1-2
CASSQRPIGTLGSYNEQFF | TRBV5-5 | NA | TRBJ2-1
CAWARGTGVNQPQHF | TRBV30 | TRBD1 | TRBJ1-5
CASSSGGGGSNEQFF | TRBV7-6 | NA | TRBJ2-1
CASSPRLYEQYF | TRBV23-1 | NA | TRBJ2-7
CASSPFPGDTLADTQYF | TRBV27 | NA | TRBJ2-3
CASSSTGGQFF | TRBV7-2 | TRBD2 | TRBJ2-1
CAISDLSGLHNEQFF | TRBV10-3 | NA | TRBJ2-1
CASSAFGQDEAFF | TRBV5-4 | TRBD1 | TRBJ1-1
CASSAGDISGANVLTF | TRBV25-1 | NA | TRBJ2-6
CATEYNEQFF | TRBV28 | NA | TRBJ2-1
CASSLGPLGLAGATDTQYF | TRBV5-4 | TRBD2 | TRBJ2-3
CASSRLGTGELREQFF | TRBV11-2 | TRBD1 | TRBJ2-1
CASSILPSTLYNEQFF | TRBV19 | NA | TRBJ2-1
CAIDEGFGYEQYF | TRBV6-6 | NA | TRBJ2-7
CAWSVRLAGTYEQYF | TRBV30 | TRBD2 | TRBJ2-7
CASSLSSSGDYEQYF | TRBV27 | TRBD2 | TRBJ2-7
CAWPDRPTYEQYF | TRBV30 | NA | TRBJ2-7
CASSPQGAKTQYF | TRBV2 | TRBD1 | TRBJ2-5
CASSAVSDLSSYEQYF | TRBV6-1 | NA | TRBJ2-7
CSVEGRGSFGYTF | TRBV29-1 | NA | TRBJ1-2
CASSRDYQETQYF | TRBV7-6 | NA | TRBJ2-5
CASTSGSLYEQYF | TRBV13 | TRBD2 | TRBJ2-7
CASTSRGGSGQPQHF | TRBV27 | NA | TRBJ1-5
CAGGESPTDTQYF | TRBV7-2 | TRBD2 | TRBJ2-3
CASSLRPGNEQFF | TRBV7-3 | NA | TRBJ2-1
CASSPPGQSYEQYF | TRBV28 | TRBD1 | TRBJ2-7
CASSAQGGRQETQYF | TRBV18 | TRBD1 | TRBJ2-5
CASSQDRFPLARTGPSTYEQYF | TRBV4-1 | TRBD1 | TRBJ2-7
CASSPGTSYNEQFF | TRBV6-5 | TRBD2 | TRBJ2-1
CASSQGLAGGTGELFF | TRBV5-4 | TRBD2 | TRBJ2-2
CASSSSGTGDVDTQYF | TRBV28 | TRBD1 | TRBJ2-3
CASSSGTAYNQPQHF | TRBV7-8 | NA | TRBJ1-5
CASRPSLVRTALYEQYF | TRBV28 | NA | TRBJ2-7
CAVTTSTRMNTEAFF | TRBV6-6 | NA | TRBJ1-1
CASRLTGEVAYEQYF | TRBV27 | TRBD1 | TRBJ2-7
CASSLGSGGGADTQYF | TRBV5-1 | NA | TRBJ2-3